The 25 T cell receptor beta chains presented below share a single source sample, sequenced in a study of blood T cell repertoires in COVID-19. Generated by immunoSEQ multiplex PCR, the TCRdb table keeps only in-frame clones and is missing some. Of about 100,000 clones listed, approximately 85% are singletons. The sequencing input was peripheral blood. The receptors shown here come from a woman aged 55-69 years with acute or convalescent COVID-19.

V usage is TRBV2 and J usage is TRBJ2-1; 7 bases align to TRBD1. CDR3 size: 14 residues. The germline V gene has CDR1 SNHLY and CDR2 FYNNEI. The J segment lost 3 bases and the V segment lost 6 bases, leaving 5 bases of the junction unmatched. This chain's CDR3 is CASRDRQGYNEQFF. CDR3 coding DNA: TGTGCCAGCAGGGATCGACAGGGCTACAATGAGCAGTTCTTC.

This clone was seen once. The chain uses TRBV24-1 and TRBJ2-2; the match to TRBD2 covers 13 bases. In germline, CDR1 is KGHDR, CDR2 SFDVKD. This CDR3 contains 17 residues. V dropped 4 bases and J dropped 5; count of bases not matched to a gene: 6. The CDR3: CATSDPGLAGWTGELFF. The CDR3 nucleotides are TGTGCCACCAGTGACCCGGGACTAGCGGGATGGACCGGGGAGCTGTTTTTT.

The V and J genes are TRBV7-8 and TRBJ2-7; 13 bases fit TRBD2. The trim removed 5 bases at V and 8 bases at J, leaving 9 bases unmatched. The length of the CDR3 is 15 residues. Per germline, CDR1 SGHVS and CDR2 FQNEAQ. DNA for the CDR3: TGTGCCAGCAGCGAACGGACTAGCGGGGGCTCAAAGCAGTACGTC. Its protein product is CASSERTSGGSKQYV.

The rearrangement uses TRBV6-5 and TRBJ2-5; TRBD2 aligns across 8 bases. V shed 6 bases and J 9 bases; nucleotides not matched to a gene: 12. CDR1 is MNHEY, CDR2 SVGAGI, per germline. This CDR3 is 14 amino acids long. The CDR3 DNA reads as TGTGCCAGCAGCCCCCAGCGGGAGAAGGAGGCCCAGTACTTC. Protein: CASSPQREKEAQYF.

The chain carries TRBV15 and TRBJ2-7, with TRBD2 matching 9 bases. CDR1 is LNHNV, CDR2 YYDKDF, per germline (reference sequence). The ends lost 0 bases at V and 3 bases at J; junction bases unmatched: 3. The CDR3 runs 15 residues. CDR3 bases: TGTGCCACCAGCAGAGAAGAAGCGGGAGGCTACGAGCAGTACTTC. Residues: CATSREEAGGYEQYF.

The V call is TRBV27, the J call TRBJ1-2, with 9 nucleotides matching TRBD1. Unmatched junction bases numbered 3, after V lost 0 bases and J lost 7 bases. The CDR3 covers 14 residues. Germline V gene sequence: CDR1 MNHEY, CDR2 SMNVEV (reference sequence). The CDR3 region has the DNA TGTGCCAGCAGTTTATCGACAGGGGGTATTGGCTACACCTTC. Amino acid sequence: CASSLSTGGIGYTF.

The genes are TRBV10-3 and TRBJ2-2, with D uncertain. This CDR3 is built from 10 residues. Per germline, CDR1 ENHRY and CDR2 SYGVKD. The ends were cut back, 10 bases at V and 8 bases at J, with 8 bases in the middle. CDR3 amino acids: CATLPGELFF. The CDR3 DNA reads TGTGCCACACTGCCGGGGGAGCTGTTTTTT.

The CDR3 is CATLFTLGREGQYEQFF. The CDR3 nucleotides read TGTGCCACCCTCTTTACCCTGGGGCGGGAGGGCCAATATGAGCAGTTCTTC. The chain recombines TRBV6-7 with TRBJ2-1; TRBD2 aligns across 9 bases. TRBV6-7 is an ORF; its function is uncertain. The V segment lost 10 bases and the J segment 8 bases; nucleotides outside the gene matches: 21. The CDR3 loop spans 17 amino acids.

The chain links TRBV28 to TRBJ2-2; TRBD2 agrees at 8 bases. CDR3 size: 14 residues. CDR1 and CDR2 from the germline V gene are MDHEN and SYDVKM. V shed 7 bases and J 2 bases; nucleotides not matched to a gene: 3. The CDR3 DNA reads TGTGCCAGCATGAGCGGGAGTAACACCGGGGAGCTGTTTTTT. Translating gives CASMSGSNTGELFF.

The CDR3 sequence is CASSERVGGGYTF. DNA for the CDR3: TGTGCCAGCAGTGAAAGGGTAGGGGGTGGCTACACCTTC. The V gene is TRBV28, the J gene TRBJ1-2, with D possibly matching TRBD1 (6 bases). This CDR3 is built from 13 residues. V was cut by 5 bases and J by 7 bases, with 14 bases left in between. CDR1 is MDHEN, CDR2 SYDVKM, per germline.

This clone was seen once. This sequence joins TRBV5-1 and TRBJ1-2; TRBD1 might be the D (5 bases). Trimming shortened V by 3 bases and J by 8 bases, and 20 bases separated the two germline ends. This CDR3 is built from 15 residues. Germline lookup yields CDR1 SGHRS and CDR2 YFSETQ. The CDR3 DNA follows: TGCGCCAGCAGCTACGCCGGGACTCCAGGAGAGGGCTACACCTTC. Residues: CASSYAGTPGEGYTF.

The V and J genes are TRBV11-3 and TRBJ1-2, with D possibly TRBD1 on 5 matching bases. V lost 3 bases, J lost 4 bases, and 12 bases lay in between. The CDR3 contains 14 residues. Germline V lookup: CDR1 SGHNT, CDR2 YENEEA. CDR3 residues: CASSFDSSSYGYTF. For the CDR3, the DNA is TGTGCCAGCAGCTTTGACAGCAGCAGCTATGGCTACACCTTC.

The rearrangement joins TRBV11-3 to TRBJ2-7; TRBD1 is a possible D gene (6 bases). CDR3 length equals 15 residues. Germline V gene lookup returns CDR1 SGHNT and CDR2 YENEEA. Trimming left V 5 bases short and J 4 bases short, with 18 bases between. The CDR3, as DNA: TGTGCCAGCAGCCACGAACAGGGAAGGGGGTACGAGCAGTACGTC. Protein sequence: CASSHEQGRGYEQYV.

The rearrangement uses TRBV24-1 and TRBJ2-1, with a tentative D call TRBD2 (5 bases). CDR3 length equals 16 residues. The germline V and J ends were trimmed by 4 bases and 7 bases, with 19 bases remaining between them. CDR1 is KGHDR and CDR2 is SFDVKD in the germline V gene. The CDR3 is CATSDPSGKERNEQFF. The CDR3 DNA is TGTGCCACCAGTGACCCCAGCGGCAAGGAGAGGAATGAGCAGTTCTTC.

The chain links TRBV27 to TRBJ2-3, with 16 bases lining up with TRBD2. Germline V gene data show CDR1 as MNHEY and CDR2 as SMNVEV (reference sequence). J gave up 1 base and V 5 bases, and 6 bases lay outside the gene matches. This CDR3 is built from 18 residues. CDR3 DNA: TGTGCCAGCAGTCCGGGACTAGCGGGAGGGCCTCGCACAGATACGCAGTATTTT. Translated, it gives CASSPGLAGGPRTDTQYF.

The V call is TRBV15, the J call TRBJ2-2; 7 bases are a match to TRBD2. Per the germline V gene, CDR1 is LNHNV and CDR2 is YYDKDF (reference sequence). CDR3 length equals 12 residues. Trimming at V came to 11 bases and at J to 7 bases, leaving 7 bases not matched to a gene. The CDR3 here is CASQGGVGELFF. The CDR3 bases are TGTGCCTCGCAGGGAGGGGTCGGGGAGCTGTTTTTT.

The chain uses TRBV24-1 and TRBJ1-2, with 9 positions matching TRBD1. The CDR3 is made up of 13 amino acids. V dropped 3 bases and J dropped 7; count of bases not matched to a gene: 2. Looked up from germline, CDR1 is KGHDR and CDR2 is SFDVKD. CDR3 sequence reads: CATSDGTGFGYTF. The DNA of the CDR3 is TGTGCCACCAGTGATGGGACAGGGTTTGGCTACACCTTC.

The chain combines TRBV7-9 with TRBJ2-1; 10 bases agree with TRBD2. Per the germline V gene, CDR1 is SEHNR and CDR2 is FQNEAQ (reference sequence). Germline trimming cut 1 base from V and 8 bases from J; bases unmatched to any gene: 5. The CDR3 sequence is 15 residues long. The CDR3 sequence is CASSLGGLAADEQFF. The CDR3, as DNA: TGTGCCAGCAGCTTAGGAGGACTAGCGGCCGATGAGCAGTTCTTC.

This clone was observed once. The chain joins TRBV6-5 to TRBJ1-3, with D uncertain. Germline CDR1 reads MNHEY; CDR2 reads SVGAGI. V was shortened by 2 bases and J by 1 base, with 9 bases between the two germline ends. The CDR3 extends over 15 amino acids. The CDR3: CASSYGTGSGNTIYF. In DNA, the CDR3 is TGTGCCAGCAGTTACGGTACGGGATCTGGAAACACCATATATTTT.

The J gene is TRBJ1-1, the V gene TRBV18, with TRBD1 as a possible D gene (6 bases). Germline CDR1 is KGHSH and CDR2 is LQKENI. V was trimmed by 2 bases and J by 5 bases, leaving 12 bases between them. The CDR3 contains 14 residues. The CDR3 DNA reads TGTGCCAGCTCACCAAACAGGGCGGGTACTGAAGCTTTCTTT. Translation gives CASSPNRAGTEAFF.

V and J are TRBV9 and TRBJ2-7, with D possibly matching TRBD1 (6 bases). The CDR3 is 14 residues long. Between the trimmed V and J ends, which lost 0 bases and 2 bases, there was a span of 9 bases. CDR1 and CDR2 from the germline V gene are SGDLS and YYNGEE. This CDR3 reads CASSVAGQPYEQYF. CDR3 bases: TGTGCCAGCAGCGTAGCAGGACAGCCCTACGAGCAGTACTTC.

This clone was counted once. The chain has TRBV14 and TRBJ1-2; no firm D call. V was pared by 1 base and J by 7 bases, with 10 bases between. Germline V gives CDR1 SGHDN, CDR2 FVKESK. The CDR3 is 13 residues long. This chain's CDR3 is CASSQAGWSGYTF. CDR3 coding DNA: TGTGCCAGCAGCCAAGCCGGGTGGAGTGGCTACACCTTC. Filled out from reference TRBV14 and TRBJ1-2, the complete variable domain reads EAGVTQFPSHSVIEKGQTVTLRCDPISGHDNLYWYRRVMGKEIKFLLHFVKESKQDESGMPNNRFLAERTGGTYSTLKVQPAELEDSGVYFCASSQAGWSGYTFGSGTRLTVV.

The rearrangement links TRBV30 to TRBJ2-3; the match to TRBD1 covers 8 bases. V was pared by 7 bases and J by 2 bases, with 8 bases of the junction left unmatched. Germline-derived CDR1 and CDR2 are GTSNPN and SVGIG (reference sequence). The CDR3 contains 14 residues. The CDR3 bases are TGTGCCTTGGACAGGGCCTCCTCCACAGATACGCAGTATTTT. Protein product: CALDRASSTDTQYF.

The count of this clone is one. The chain employs TRBV4-2 and TRBJ1-6, with D perhaps matching TRBD1 (6 bases). Per germline, CDR1 LGHNA and CDR2 YNFKEQ. The CDR3 sequence is 14 residues long. Trimming stripped 0 bases from V and 12 bases from J, with 12 bases between. CDR3 bases: TGTGCCAGCAGCCAAGATAGAAGCAGGGGACCCCTCCACTTT. This encodes CASSQDRSRGPLHF.

The genes are TRBV5-1 and TRBJ1-5; tentative D call: TRBD1 (6 bases). CDR3 length equals 13 residues. Looked up from germline, CDR1 is SGHRS and CDR2 is YFSETQ. V was pared by 6 bases and J by 9 bases, with 16 bases between. The CDR3 nucleotides read TGCGCCAGCACCCCGGAGGGAGGGGGGCCCCAGCATTTT. Protein sequence: CASTPEGGGPQHF.